Each of the 22 T cell receptor beta chains below was sequenced from the same sample in a study of shared clonotypes between healthy human individuals. Profiling relied on immunoSEQ multiplex PCR, and the TCRdb table lists in-frame clones only, not all of them. The data show more than 550,000 clones, just under 75% seen once. Sequenced material: memory CD4+ T cells sorted from blood. Subset specified: CD45RA-negative fraction. The source of these receptors is a woman aged 25-40 years in good health.

This rearrangement joins TRBV2 to TRBJ2-7; D is undetermined. The CDR3 spans 12 residues. Trimming took 4 bases from V and 0 from J, leaving 4 bases between them. Germline assignment: CDR1 SNHLY and CDR2 FYNNEI. The CDR3 is CASSGDSYEQYF. The CDR3 nucleotides are TGTGCCAGCAGTGGAGACTCCTACGAGCAGTACTTC.

In this sample, this clone turned up a few times. The chain has TRBV28 and TRBJ2-7; the match to TRBD2 covers 7 bases. CDR1 is MDHEN and CDR2 is SYDVKM in the germline V gene. There are 16 residues in the CDR3. Trimming took 5 bases from V and 1 from J; bases not matched to a gene: 11. CDR3: CASSPLGAGRSYEQYF. CDR3 sequence (DNA): TGTGCCAGCAGTCCCCTCGGAGCGGGGAGGTCCTACGAGCAGTACTTC.

The rearrangement links TRBV6-1 to TRBJ2-1, with 9 bases fitting TRBD1. CDR1 and CDR2 (germline): MNHNS, SASEGT. This CDR3 spans 15 amino acids. Losses at the gene ends were 2 bases for V and 8 bases for J; bases not matched to a gene: 7. The CDR3 protein is CASSEPGQGMHEQFF. The CDR3 nucleotides read TGTGCCAGCAGTGAACCGGGACAGGGCATGCATGAGCAGTTCTTC.

With respect to this clone: This specimen includes other DNA sequences encoding the same CDR3. V gene TRBV11-1 combines with J gene TRBJ2-5; weak D call: TRBD2 (5 bases). V gave up 3 bases and J gave up 2 bases, with 10 bases separating them. The CDR3 is made up of 14 amino acids. Germline V gene sequence: CDR1 SGHAT, CDR2 FQDESV (reference sequence). The CDR3: CASSFSSGQETQYF. CDR3 nucleotide sequence: TGTGCCAGCAGCTTCAGTTCGGGACAAGAGACCCAGTACTTC.

The V call is TRBV28, the J call TRBJ2-7; a possible D gene is TRBD2 (6 bases). The CDR3 runs to 12 residues. With 7 bases removed from V and 4 bases from J, the gap between germline ends came to 11 bases. Germline values: CDR1 MDHEN, CDR2 SYDVKM. The CDR3 protein is CASTKAGYEQYF. DNA for the CDR3: TGTGCCAGCACTAAGGCGGGGTACGAGCAGTACTTC.

The V call is TRBV27, the J call TRBJ1-2; 9 nucleotides match TRBD1. V gave up 6 bases and J gave up 6 bases; unmatched junction bases: 2. Germline values: CDR1 MNHEY, CDR2 SMNVEV (reference sequence). This CDR3 is 12 amino acids long. This CDR3 is CASRGTGNGYTF. In DNA form, the CDR3 reads TGTGCCAGCAGAGGGACAGGGAATGGCTACACCTTC.

This clone was seen a few times. V is TRBV28 and J is TRBJ1-1, with D unclear. The CDR3 length is 12 residues. Trimming cost V 2 bases and J 11 bases, with 12 bases left between them. Germline V gene sequence: CDR1 MDHEN, CDR2 SYDVKM. The chain's CDR3 is CASSLKTRTAFF. CDR3 sequence (DNA): TGTGCCAGCAGTTTAAAAACCCGTACGGCTTTCTTT.

This chain links TRBV7-5 with TRBJ2-1; the tabulated D call, TRBD2, remains unverified against the DNA. TRBV7-5 corresponds to a pseudogene. This CDR3 spans 13 amino acids. The CDR3 sequence: CVRSPDSHNEQFF. DNA of the CDR3: TGTGTCAGAAGCCCCGACTCACACAATGAGCAGTTCTTC.

The rearrangement joins TRBV21-1 to TRBJ2-7. TRBV21-1 counts as a pseudogene. The CDR3 covers 10 residues. The CDR3 DNA reads TGTGCCAGCATGGATGGCGAGCAGTACTTC. It yields the protein CASMDGEQYF.

In this sample, this clone turned up a few times. The chain recombines TRBV19 with TRBJ1-2; 11 nucleotides match TRBD1. Germline V gene sequence: CDR1 LNHDA, CDR2 SQIVND (reference sequence). Unmatched junction bases numbered 9, after V lost 0 bases and J lost 3 bases. This CDR3 has 18 amino acids. CDR3 loop: CASSIDTNPGQGDYGYTF. The DNA of the CDR3 is TGTGCCAGTAGTATAGATACGAACCCGGGACAGGGGGACTATGGCTACACCTTC. Full variable domain (remainder filled in from reference TRBV19 and TRBJ1-2): DGGITQSPKYLFRKEGQNVTLSCEQNLNHDAMYWYRQDPGQGLRLIYYSQIVNDFQKGDIAEGYSVSREKKESFPLTVTSAQKNPTAFYLCASSIDTNPGQGDYGYTFGSGTRLTVV.

This chain links TRBV7-2 with TRBJ1-2, with no clear D. CDR3 length equals 15 residues. The V end lost 0 bases, the J end lost 0 bases, and 8 bases lay between the germline ends. The germline gives CDR1 SGHTA, CDR2 FQGNSA. CDR3 DNA: TGTGCCAGCAGCTTAGCGACAAGCACTAACTATGGCTACACCTTC. This gives the protein CASSLATSTNYGYTF.

The chain couples TRBV4-2 to TRBJ1-3; TRBD1 aligns across 9 bases. CDR1 and CDR2 from the germline V gene are LGHNA and YNFKEQ. The J segment lost 2 bases and the V segment lost 4 bases, leaving 6 bases of the junction unmatched. The CDR3 runs 16 residues. The CDR3 reads CASSPRRTGAGNTIYF. CDR3 in DNA: TGTGCCAGCAGCCCCCGCCGGACAGGGGCTGGAAACACCATATATTTT.

This clone was seen a few times. The V call is TRBV9, the J call TRBJ2-3; 7 nucleotides align to TRBD2. J gave up 1 base and V 4 bases, and 9 bases lay outside the gene matches. Germline CDR1 and CDR2: SGDLS and YYNGEE. The CDR3 sequence is 16 residues long. The CDR3 DNA reads as TGTGCCAGCAGCATGATTAGCGGGTTAGGCACAGATACGCAGTATTTT. Translated, it gives CASSMISGLGTDTQYF.

This chain joins TRBV7-2 and TRBJ2-3; D remains unclear. Trimming took off 1 base at V and 3 bases at J, with 8 bases between the two ends. CDR1 SGHTA and CDR2 FQGNSA come from the germline V gene. CDR3 length: 14 amino acids. The CDR3 spells CASSLGAMTDTQYF. The CDR3 bases are TGTGCCAGCAGCTTAGGGGCTATGACAGATACGCAGTATTTT. Variable domain in full (rest from reference TRBV7-2 and TRBJ2-3): GAGVSQSPSNKVTEKGKDVELRCDPISGHTALYWYRQSLGQGLEFLIYFQGNSAPDKSGLPSDRFSAERTGGSVSTLTIQRTQQEDSAVYLCASSLGAMTDTQYFGPGTRLTVL.

The chain joins TRBV5-4 to TRBJ2-1; TRBD1 or TRBD2 may be the D gene (6 bases each). V lost 2 bases to trimming and J lost 0 bases, with 9 bases between them. The CDR3 totals 15 residues. CDR1 is SGHNT and CDR2 is YYREEE in the germline V gene (reference sequence). The chain's CDR3 is CASSFGGRSYNEQFF. The DNA of the CDR3 is TGTGCCAGCAGCTTTGGGGGGCGCTCCTACAATGAGCAGTTCTTC.

This clone was seen a few times. V is TRBV29-1 and J is TRBJ2-3; D is uncertain. The V end was cut by 7 bases, the J end by 3 bases, with 8 bases between. CDR1 SQVTM and CDR2 ANQGSEA come from the germline V gene. The CDR3 is 11 residues long. CDR3: CSAVVTDTQYF. CDR3 nucleotide sequence: TGCAGCGCCGTCGTGACAGATACGCAGTATTTT.

This chain connects TRBV6-6 to TRBJ2-7, with unresolved D. The CDR3 has 15 residues. Germline CDR1 MNHNY, CDR2 SVGAGI (reference sequence). The V end was cut by 6 bases, the J end by 2 bases, with 17 bases between. In nucleotides, the CDR3 is TGTGCCAGCAGCCCTAACCCTAGGATACCCTACGAGCAGTACTTC. This encodes CASSPNPRIPYEQYF.

This clone was recorded many times. The chain joins TRBV2 to TRBJ2-2; 9 bases align to TRBD2. Germline CDR1 reads SNHLY; CDR2 reads FYNNEI. The J segment lost 1 base and the V segment lost 4 bases, leaving 1 base of the junction unmatched. CDR3 length: 15 residues. In nucleotides, the CDR3 is TGTGCCAGCAGTGGACTAGCGGTGAACACCGGGGAGCTGTTTTTT. Amino acids: CASSGLAVNTGELFF.

V gene TRBV2 combines with J gene TRBJ1-1; 8 nucleotides align to TRBD1. CDR3 length equals 15 residues. Germline V lookup: CDR1 SNHLY, CDR2 FYNNEI. The CDR3 protein is CLSGIRGLGNTEAFF. In DNA, the CDR3 is TGTCTTAGCGGAATCAGGGGGCTAGGGAACACTGAAGCTTTCTTT.

The table lists this clone with a count of one. The gene calls are TRBV10-3 and TRBJ2-7, with 7 bases lining up with TRBD1. This CDR3 is 16 amino acids long. With V trimmed by 6 bases and J by 3 bases, 14 bases remained unmatched. CDR1 and CDR2 (germline): ENHRY, SYGVKD. CDR3 nucleotides: TGTGCCATCAGGGATAATACAGGGGAAGGTAACTACGAGCAGTACTTC. Protein product: CAIRDNTGEGNYEQYF.

This clone has a count of ten or more. This CDR3 is also generated by other DNA sequences in the sample. The chain couples TRBV28 to TRBJ2-6; TRBD2 aligns across 7 bases. The ends lost 4 bases at V and 4 bases at J; junction bases unmatched: 16. The CDR3 runs 19 residues. From germline, CDR1 is MDHEN and CDR2 SYDVKM. The CDR3 nucleotides read TGTGCCAGCAGTTCGTTCTGGGGGGGGGAGGGATTAGGGGCCAACGTCCTGACTTTC. As protein: CASSSFWGGEGLGANVLTF. The whole variable domain, remainder taken from reference TRBV28 and TRBJ2-6, is DVKVTQSSRYLVKRTGEKVFLECVQDMDHENMFWYRQDPGLGLRLIYFSYDVKMKEKGDIPEGYSVSREKKERFSLILESASTNQTSMYLCASSSFWGGEGLGANVLTFGAGSRLTVL.

A word on this clone: A far bigger clonotype differs at one base, so this is likely a read error. The chain uses TRBV28 and TRBJ2-6; 7 positions agree with TRBD1. This CDR3 has 15 amino acids. Looked up from germline, CDR1 is MDHEN and CDR2 is SYDVKM. Trimming took 5 bases from V and 0 from J; bases not matched to a gene: 1. CDR3 protein: CASSRQGSGANVLTF. The CDR3 DNA sequence: TGTGCCAGCAGTCGACAGGGCTCTGGGGCCAACGTCCTGACTTTC.